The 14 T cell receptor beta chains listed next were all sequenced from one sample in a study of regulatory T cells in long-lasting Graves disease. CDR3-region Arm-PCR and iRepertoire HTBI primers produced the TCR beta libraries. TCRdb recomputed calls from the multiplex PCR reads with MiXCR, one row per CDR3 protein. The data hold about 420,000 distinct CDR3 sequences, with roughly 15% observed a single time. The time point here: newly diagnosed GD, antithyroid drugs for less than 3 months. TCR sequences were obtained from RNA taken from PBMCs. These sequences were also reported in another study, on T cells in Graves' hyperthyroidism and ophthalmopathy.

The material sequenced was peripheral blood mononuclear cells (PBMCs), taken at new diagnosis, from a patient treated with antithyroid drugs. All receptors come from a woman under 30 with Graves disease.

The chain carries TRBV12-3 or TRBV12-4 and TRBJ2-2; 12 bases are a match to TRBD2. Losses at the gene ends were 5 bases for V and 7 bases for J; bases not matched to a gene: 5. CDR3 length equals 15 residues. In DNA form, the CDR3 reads TGTGCCAGCAGTAGTGGACTAGCGGGAATCGGGGAGCTGTTTTTT. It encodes CASSSGLAGIGELFF.

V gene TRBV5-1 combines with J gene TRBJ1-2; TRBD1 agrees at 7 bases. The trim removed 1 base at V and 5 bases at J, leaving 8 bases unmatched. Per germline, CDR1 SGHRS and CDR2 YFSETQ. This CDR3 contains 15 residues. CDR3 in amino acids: CASSLSGSRGYGYTF. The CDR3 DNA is TGCGCCAGCAGCTTGAGCGGAAGCAGGGGGTATGGCTACACCTTC.

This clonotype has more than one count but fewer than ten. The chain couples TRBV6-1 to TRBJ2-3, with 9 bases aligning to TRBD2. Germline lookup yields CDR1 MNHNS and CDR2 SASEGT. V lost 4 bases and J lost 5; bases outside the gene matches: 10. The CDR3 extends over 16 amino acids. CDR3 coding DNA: TGTGCCAGCAGTGCCTCGCTAGCGGGGTACAGAGATACGCAGTATTTT. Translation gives CASSASLAGYRDTQYF.

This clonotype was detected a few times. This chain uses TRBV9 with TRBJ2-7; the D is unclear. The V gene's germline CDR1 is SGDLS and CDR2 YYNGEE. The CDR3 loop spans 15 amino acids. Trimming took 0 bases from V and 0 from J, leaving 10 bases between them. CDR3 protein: CASSVVADDSYEQYF. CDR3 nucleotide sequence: TGTGCCAGCAGCGTAGTGGCGGACGACTCCTACGAGCAGTACTTC.

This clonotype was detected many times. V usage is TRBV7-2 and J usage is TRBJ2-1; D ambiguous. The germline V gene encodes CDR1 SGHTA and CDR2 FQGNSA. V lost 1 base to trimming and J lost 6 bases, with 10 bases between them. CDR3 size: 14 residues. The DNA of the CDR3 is TGTGCCAGCAGCTTAGATGAGTTGGTCAATGAGCAGTTCTTC. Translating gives CASSLDELVNEQFF.

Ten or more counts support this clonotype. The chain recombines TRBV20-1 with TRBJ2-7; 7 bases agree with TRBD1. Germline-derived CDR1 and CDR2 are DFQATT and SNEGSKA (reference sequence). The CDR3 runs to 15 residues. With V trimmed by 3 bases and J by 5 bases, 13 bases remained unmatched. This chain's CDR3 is CSASNAGQVYNEQYF. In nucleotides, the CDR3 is TGCAGTGCTAGTAATGCAGGACAGGTTTACAACGAGCAGTACTTC.

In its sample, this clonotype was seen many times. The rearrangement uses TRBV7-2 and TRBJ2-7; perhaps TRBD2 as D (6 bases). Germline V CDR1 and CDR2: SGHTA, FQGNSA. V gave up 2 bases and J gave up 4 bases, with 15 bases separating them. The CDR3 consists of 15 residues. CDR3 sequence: CASSLSPGLIYEQYF. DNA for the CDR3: TGTGCCAGCAGCTTAAGTCCGGGACTGATATACGAGCAGTACTTC.

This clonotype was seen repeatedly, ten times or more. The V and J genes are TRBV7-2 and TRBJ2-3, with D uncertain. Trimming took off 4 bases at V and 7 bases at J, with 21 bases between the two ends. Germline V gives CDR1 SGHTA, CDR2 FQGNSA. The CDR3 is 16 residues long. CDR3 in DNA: TGTGCCAGCAGCTCTGTCGTATTGGCAGCCGCGCATACGCAGTATTTT. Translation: CASSSVVLAAAHTQYF.

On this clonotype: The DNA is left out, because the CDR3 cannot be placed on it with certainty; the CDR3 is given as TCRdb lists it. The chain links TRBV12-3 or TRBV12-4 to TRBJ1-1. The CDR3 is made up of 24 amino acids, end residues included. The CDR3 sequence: CASILQASGRVYEQYFGPGTEAFF.

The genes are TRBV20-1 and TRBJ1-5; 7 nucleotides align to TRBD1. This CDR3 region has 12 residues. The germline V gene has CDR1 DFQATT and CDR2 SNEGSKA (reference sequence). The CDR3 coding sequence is TGCAGGATGGGCCAGGGGGATCAGCCCCAGCATTTT. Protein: CRMGQGDQPQHF.

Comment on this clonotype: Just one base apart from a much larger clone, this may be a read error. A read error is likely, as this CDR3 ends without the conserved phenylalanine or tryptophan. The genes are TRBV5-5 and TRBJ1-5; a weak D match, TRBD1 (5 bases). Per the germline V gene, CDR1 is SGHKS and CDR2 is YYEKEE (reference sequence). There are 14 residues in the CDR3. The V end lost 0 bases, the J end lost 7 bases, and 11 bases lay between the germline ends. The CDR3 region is CASSLAANRQPQHS. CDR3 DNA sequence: TGTGCCAGCAGCTTGGCGGCTAACAGGCAGCCCCAGCATTCT.

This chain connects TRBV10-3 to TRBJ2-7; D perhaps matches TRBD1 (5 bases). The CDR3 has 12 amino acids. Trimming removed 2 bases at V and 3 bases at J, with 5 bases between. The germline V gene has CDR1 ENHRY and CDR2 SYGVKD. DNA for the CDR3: TGTGCCATCAGTGAGGGACACTACGAGCAGTACTTC. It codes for CAISEGHYEQYF.

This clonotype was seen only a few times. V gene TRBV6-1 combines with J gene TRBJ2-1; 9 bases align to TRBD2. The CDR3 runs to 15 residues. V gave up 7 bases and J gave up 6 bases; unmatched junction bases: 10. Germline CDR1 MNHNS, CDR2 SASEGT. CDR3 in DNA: TGTGCCAGCATACTTTATCTAGCGGGAAGCAATGAGCAGTTCTTC. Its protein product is CASILYLAGSNEQFF.

The CDR3 region is CASSLAGSSSYNEQFF. The CDR3 bases are TGTGCCAGCAGCTTAGCGGGATCGAGCTCCTACAATGAGCAGTTCTTC. V usage is TRBV7-9 and J usage is TRBJ2-1; D uncertain. The germline CDR1 and CDR2 sequences are SEHNR and FQNEAQ (reference sequence). The V end was cut by 0 bases, the J end by 0 bases, with 9 bases between. This CDR3 region has 16 residues.